These 22 T cell receptor beta chains came from one sample sequenced in a study of cytomegalovirus exposure and HLA in healthy donors. Amplification used 60 Vbeta primers and 13 Jbeta primers. Profiling relied on immunoSEQ multiplex PCR, and the TCRdb table lists in-frame clones only, not all of them. The table lists more than 200,000 clones, over 75% of them singletons, with roughly 1.3% in the top ten. The sequenced material came from PBMCs. The receptors stem from a human donor in good health.

This chain joins TRBV4-2 and TRBJ2-2; 13 bases fit TRBD2. The CDR3 totals 19 residues. Germline values: CDR1 LGHNA, CDR2 YNFKEQ. V dropped 2 bases and J dropped 5; count of bases not matched to a gene: 11. In nucleotides, the CDR3 is TGTGCCAGCAGCCAATTACGACTAGCGGGAGGAGAAATAACCGGGGAGCTGTTTTTT. It specifies CASSQLRLAGGEITGELFF.

V usage is TRBV25-1 and J usage is TRBJ2-1; 9 bases line up with TRBD2. Germline CDR1 reads MGHDK; CDR2 reads SYGVNS. This CDR3 is built from 16 residues. The junction had 9 bases not matched to a gene; V was cut back by 7 bases and J by 2 bases. CDR3 DNA sequence: TGTGCCAGCACCCCGACGACTAGCGGACCCTACAATGAGCAGTTCTTC. Its protein is CASTPTTSGPYNEQFF.

V and J are TRBV28 and TRBJ1-1; 9 nucleotides agree with TRBD1. Trimming removed 1 base from V and 4 bases from J; junction bases left unmatched: 10. Germline V lookup: CDR1 MDHEN, CDR2 SYDVKM. The CDR3 covers 17 residues. The CDR3 sequence: CASSLFGQGRFGTEAFF. CDR3 DNA: TGTGCCAGCAGTTTATTTGGACAGGGGAGGTTTGGCACTGAAGCTTTCTTT.

The chain has TRBV5-1 and TRBJ1-1; 7 bases map to TRBD1. V dropped 2 bases and J dropped 4; count of bases not matched to a gene: 5. CDR1 is SGHRS, CDR2 YFSETQ, per germline. The CDR3 has 14 amino acids. The CDR3 nucleotides are TGCGCCAGCAGCTTTTTGACAGGGAGCACTGAAGCTTTCTTT. This sequence encodes CASSFLTGSTEAFF.

The rearrangement links TRBV6-1 to TRBJ1-3; D is unclear. The CDR3 sequence is 16 residues long. V was clipped by 3 bases and J by 0 bases, with 12 bases between them. The germline gives CDR1 MNHNS, CDR2 SASEGT. The CDR3 loop is CASSDRRLVSGNTIYF. For the CDR3, the DNA is TGTGCCAGCAGTGACCGGAGGTTGGTCTCTGGAAACACCATATATTTT.

The rearrangement links TRBV6-5 to TRBJ2-4; 10 nucleotides align to TRBD2. Germline trimming cut 6 bases from V and 6 bases from J; bases unmatched to any gene: 8. The CDR3 consists of 15 residues. The germline CDR1 and CDR2 sequences are MNHEY and SVGAGI. CDR3 sequence (DNA): TGTGCCAGCAGCTCCCTAGCGGGGGAGGGAAACATTCAGTACTTC. Residues: CASSSLAGEGNIQYF.

The chain is built from TRBV4-1 and TRBJ2-3; D is ambiguous. V lost 1 base and J 1 base, leaving 6 bases between the germline ends. The CDR3 covers 14 residues. Per germline, CDR1 MGHRA and CDR2 YSYEKL. CDR3 in DNA: TGCGCCAGCAGCCAAGGTGTCGGCACAGATACGCAGTATTTT. Translated, it gives CASSQGVGTDTQYF.

CDR3 amino acids: CASSQDRTTGTEQYF. In DNA form, the CDR3 reads TGTGCCAGCAGCCAAGATAGGACGACAGGGACCGAGCAGTACTTC. The rearrangement uses TRBV14 and TRBJ2-7; 7 nucleotides match TRBD1. CDR1 SGHDN and CDR2 FVKESK come from the germline V gene. V shed 0 bases, J shed 6 bases, and the junction held 8 bases outside the gene matches. This CDR3 has 15 amino acids.

This clone was recorded a few times. V usage is TRBV10-3 and J usage is TRBJ1-3, with D possibly being TRBD1 (6 bases). Looked up from germline, CDR1 is ENHRY and CDR2 is SYGVKD. The CDR3 runs 12 residues. Trimming took 10 bases from V and 1 from J, leaving 8 bases between them. This chain's CDR3 is CATQGSGNTIYF. The CDR3 DNA reads TGTGCCACACAGGGTTCTGGAAACACCATATATTTT.

Here the CDR3 DNA reads TGCAGCGTTAGTGTTAGAGATCCCCCCTACGAGCAGTACTTC. As protein: CSVSVRDPPYEQYF. The chain uses TRBV29-1 and TRBJ2-7; D is undetermined. V dropped 5 bases and J dropped 2 bases, with 16 bases sitting between them. Germline CDR1 and CDR2: SQVTM and ANQGSEA. The length of the CDR3 is 14 residues.

The V call is TRBV5-8, the J call TRBJ2-7, with 12 bases fitting TRBD1. V dropped 3 bases and J dropped 6; count of bases not matched to a gene: 7. CDR1 SGHTS and CDR2 YDEGEE come from the germline V gene. The CDR3 length is 15 residues. The CDR3 DNA reads TGTGCCAGCAGCTGCCGGGACAGGGGGCGTTGCGAGCAGTACTTC. Protein sequence: CASSCRDRGRCEQYF. Supplemented by reference TRBV5-8 and TRBJ2-7, the full variable domain reads EAGVTQSPTHLIKTRGQQATLRCSPISGHTSVYWYQQALGLGLQFLLWYDEGEERNRGNFPPRFSGRQFPNYSSELNVNALELEDSALYLCASSCRDRGRCEQYFGPGTRLTVT.

The J gene is TRBJ2-7, the V gene TRBV6-5; TRBD2 matches at 7 bases. J was trimmed by 3 bases and V by 3 bases; bases with no gene match: 5. The CDR3 covers 14 residues. The germline V gene has CDR1 MNHEY and CDR2 SVGAGI. In nucleotides, the CDR3 is TGTGCCAGCAGTTATATGGCTAGCGGCTACGAGCAGTACTTC. Residues: CASSYMASGYEQYF.

This clone was counted once. This rearrangement joins TRBV5-4 to TRBJ2-5; D not certain. Germline-derived CDR1 and CDR2 are SGHNT and YYREEE (reference sequence). V was clipped by 2 bases and J by 0 bases, with 11 bases between them. This CDR3 is built from 15 residues. The CDR3 region has the DNA TGTGCCAGCAGCTTATTGATAGAGGACCAAGAGACCCAGTACTTC. It is translated as CASSLLIEDQETQYF.

Concerning this clone: The junction differs from germline at one of its ends, possibly a read error. The V gene is TRBV7-9, the J gene TRBJ2-7; D possibly corresponds to TRBD2 (6 bases). CDR3 length equals 17 residues. The germline V gene encodes CDR1 SEHNR and CDR2 FQNEAQ (reference sequence). The CDR3: CSSSIRDFSQDSYEQYF. The CDR3 DNA is TGTTCCAGCAGCATACGGGACTTCTCCCAAGACTCCTACGAGCAGTACTTC.

The genes are TRBV7-2 and TRBJ2-3, with D hard to call. V was shortened by 0 bases and J by 2 bases, with 12 bases between the two germline ends. Germline loops: CDR1 SGHTA, CDR2 FQGNSA. CDR3 length: 16 amino acids. CDR3 sequence (DNA): TGTGCCAGCAGCTTAGCATTGACACGGAACACAGATACGCAGTATTTT. Encoded protein: CASSLALTRNTDTQYF.

With regard to this clone: This sample includes further DNA sequences coding for the same CDR3. The chain combines TRBV11-2 with TRBJ2-1, with 11 bases aligning to TRBD2. Germline V lookup: CDR1 SGHAT, CDR2 FQNNGV. The V and J ends lost 11 bases and 7 bases, in that order; junction bases with no gene match: 10. CDR3 size: 14 residues. CDR3 sequence reads: CAGTIAGGENEQFF. The CDR3 DNA follows: TGTGCCGGAACGATAGCGGGAGGGGAAAATGAGCAGTTCTTC.

The gene calls are TRBV7-9 and TRBJ2-3, with 7 bases that match TRBD2. V shed 7 bases, J shed 4 bases, and the junction held 11 bases outside the gene matches. Germline CDR1 is SEHNR and CDR2 is FQNEAQ (reference sequence). The CDR3 runs 15 residues. In DNA form, the CDR3 reads TGTGCCAGCATCCCACGGGCGGGAGTTTCAGATACGCAGTATTTT. Its protein is CASIPRAGVSDTQYF.

This clone was seen only a few times. This chain connects TRBV5-6 to TRBJ2-3; 9 positions match TRBD2. This CDR3 spans 16 amino acids. Germline V CDR1 and CDR2: SGHDT, YYEEEE. The J segment lost 7 bases and the V segment lost 0 bases, leaving 9 bases of the junction unmatched. DNA of the CDR3: TGTGCCAGCAGCTTGGAAGCTAGCGGGAAGGGATATACGCAGTATTTT. Protein product: CASSLEASGKGYTQYF.

CDR3 region: CASSQDSGFGNTIYF. The CDR3 nucleotides are TGTGCCAGCAGCCAAGATTCCGGGTTCGGAAACACCATATATTTT. The chain carries TRBV4-2 and TRBJ1-3; the D is unclear. Trimming removed 0 bases from V and 4 bases from J, with 10 bases in between. CDR3 size: 15 residues. CDR1 is LGHNA, CDR2 YNFKEQ, per germline.

V usage is TRBV7-2 and J usage is TRBJ2-3; 13 nucleotides align to TRBD2. Germline V gene data show CDR1 as SGHTA and CDR2 as FQGNSA. Trimming at V came to 5 bases and at J to 4 bases, leaving 3 bases not matched to a gene. The CDR3 is 15 amino acids. The CDR3 nucleotides are TGTGCCAGCAGCCAAGGACTAGCGGGAGCAGATACGCAGTATTTT. It specifies CASSQGLAGADTQYF.

CDR3 sequence (DNA): TGCAGCGTTGGTCGTTCGGAGGATGTCGGGGGCTACACCTTC. Amino acid sequence: CSVGRSEDVGGYTF. The J gene is TRBJ1-2, the V gene TRBV29-1; the D is unclear. This CDR3 has 14 residues. V lost 4 bases, J lost 8 bases, and 20 bases lay in between. Germline V gene data show CDR1 as SQVTM and CDR2 as ANQGSEA.

The J gene is TRBJ2-7, the V gene TRBV18; the match to TRBD1 covers 7 bases. V dropped 4 bases and J dropped 2; count of bases not matched to a gene: 5. The CDR3 spans 14 residues. Germline V gene data show CDR1 as KGHSH and CDR2 as LQKENI. The CDR3 region has the DNA TGTGCCAGCTCACTCGGGACAGATACCTACGAGCAGTACTTC. Protein: CASSLGTDTYEQYF. Using reference TRBV18 and TRBJ2-7 for the parts outside the CDR3, the full variable domain is NAGVMQNPRHLVRRRGQEARLRCSPMKGHSHVYWYRQLPEEGLKFMVYLQKENIIDESGMPKERFSAEFPKEGPSILRIQQVVRGDSAAYFCASSLGTDTYEQYFGPGTRLTVT.